Shown below are 20 T cell receptor beta chains from a single sample sequenced in a study of blood T cell repertoires in COVID-19. Repertoires were generated with immunoSEQ multiplex PCR, while TCRdb's copy carries only in-frame clones and drops some. The sample yields some 64,000 clones, about 78% seen once. The material sequenced was peripheral blood. All receptors come from a man of 80 years or more with active or convalescent COVID-19.

The chain combines TRBV5-8 with TRBJ2-3; TRBD2 matches 7 bases. The germline gives CDR1 SGHTS, CDR2 YDEGEE. The V gene end was trimmed by 5 bases and the J gene end by 4 bases; junction bases not matched to a gene: 10. This CDR3 is built from 15 residues. CDR3 coding DNA: TGTGCCAGCAGAATGTGGGGGGGTTCATCAGATACGCAGTATTTT. Translation gives CASRMWGGSSDTQYF.

This clone occurred once. The genes are TRBV2 and TRBJ2-2; 9 bases line up with TRBD1. CDR3 length: 14 amino acids. V trimming: 10 bases; J trimming: 9 bases; junction bases outside the gene matches: 12. CDR1 and CDR2 (germline): SNHLY, FYNNEI. The CDR3 nucleotides are TGTGCCACCTCGCAGGACAGGGGCCCGAGGGAGCTGTTTTTT. Translation gives CATSQDRGPRELFF.

This clone was found once. The rearrangement uses TRBV28 and TRBJ2-7; the D gene is possibly TRBD1 (5 bases). V was clipped by 4 bases and J by 6 bases, with 19 bases between them. Germline V gene lookup returns CDR1 MDHEN and CDR2 SYDVKM. This CDR3 region has 15 residues. CDR3 coding DNA: TGTGCCAGCAGTTCCACTTTAACAGGAGTCGGCGAGCAGTACTTC. It encodes CASSSTLTGVGEQYF.

CDR3 region: CASIRGAGYNEQFF. CDR3 coding DNA: TGTGCCAGTATCCGGGGGGCCGGCTACAATGAGCAGTTCTTC. The V gene is TRBV19, the J gene TRBJ2-1, with a tentative D call TRBD2 (7 bases). Looked up from germline, CDR1 is LNHDA and CDR2 is SQIVND (reference sequence). This CDR3 has 14 residues. The germline V and J ends were trimmed by 7 bases and 3 bases, with 13 bases remaining between them.

This clone was picked up many times. V and J are TRBV18 and TRBJ2-5; D is unclear. Trimming pared 3 bases from V and 3 bases from J, leaving 11 bases between. Germline loops: CDR1 KGHSH, CDR2 LQKENI. This CDR3 has 14 amino acids. The CDR3 region is CASSPTGSEETQYF. For the CDR3, the DNA is TGTGCCAGCTCACCCACCGGGTCGGAAGAGACCCAGTACTTC.

In this sample, this clone turned up a few times. The chain has TRBV11-2 and TRBJ1-1; tentative D call: TRBD1 (6 bases). The CDR3 has 13 residues. V dropped 6 bases and J dropped 3 bases, with 11 bases sitting between them. Germline V CDR1 and CDR2: SGHAT, FQNNGV. Written as DNA, the CDR3 is TGTGCCAGCAGTTTTAACAGGGACACTGAAGCTTTCTTT. This sequence encodes CASSFNRDTEAFF.

The CDR3 region has the DNA TGTGCCAGCAGCCATACTAGCGGGGCAAGCACAGATACGCAGTATTTT. Translated, it gives CASSHTSGASTDTQYF. This sequence joins TRBV3-1 (or the pseudogene TRBV3-2) and TRBJ2-3; 10 bases fit TRBD2. The CDR3 has 16 amino acids. The V gene's germline CDR1 is LGHDT and CDR2 YNNKEL (reference sequence). The V and J ends lost 3 bases and 0 bases, in that order; junction bases with no gene match: 3.

V usage is TRBV7-8 and J usage is TRBJ2-1; the D gene is possibly TRBD2 (6 bases). The CDR3 runs 12 residues. CDR1 is SGHVS, CDR2 FQNEAQ, per germline. Trimming took 5 bases from V and 15 from J, leaving 17 bases between them. CDR3 sequence (DNA): TGTGCCAGCAGCCGACTAGTCTCTTTTCTGTTCTTC. This gives the protein CASSRLVSFLFF.

The chain links TRBV5-4 to TRBJ2-5; unclear D gene. The CDR3 is made up of 15 amino acids. Germline loops: CDR1 SGHNT, CDR2 YYREEE (reference sequence). Trimming left V 2 bases short and J 5 bases short, with 16 bases between. CDR3 nucleotides: TGTGCCAGCAGCTTAGGATTAGCCGGTGGGGAGACCCAGTACTTC. This sequence encodes CASSLGLAGGETQYF.

The rearrangement uses TRBV21-1 and TRBJ2-7; TRBD1, as called in the table, went unchecked against the DNA. TRBV21-1 is shown as a pseudogene. The CDR3 consists of 11 residues. This CDR3 is CASRDRGEQYF. CDR3 in DNA: TGTGCCAGCAGGGACAGGGGCGAGCAGTACTTC.

This clone appeared a few times. Here the CDR3 reads CASSRGQIYYEQYF. The DNA of the CDR3 is TGTGCCAGCAGTAGGGGACAGATTTACTACGAGCAGTACTTC. The V gene is TRBV27, the J gene TRBJ2-7; TRBD1 aligns across 7 bases. The CDR3 loop spans 14 amino acids. The J segment lost 3 bases and the V segment lost 5 bases, leaving 7 bases of the junction unmatched. From germline, CDR1 is MNHEY and CDR2 SMNVEV (reference sequence).

The chain combines TRBV6-2 or TRBV6-3 with TRBJ2-1; 7 nucleotides align to TRBD2. CDR3 length: 15 residues. Germline loops: CDR1 MNHEY, CDR2 SVGEGT. The trim removed 4 bases at V and 0 bases at J, leaving 3 bases unmatched. The CDR3 sequence is CASSWAGVSYNEQFF. The CDR3 DNA follows: TGTGCCAGCAGTTGGGCGGGAGTCTCCTACAATGAGCAGTTCTTC.

There are a few counts of this clone. DNA of the CDR3: TGTGCCAGCGAACGGAACAGGATTGAAGCTTTCTTT. Amino acids: CASERNRIEAFF. The rearrangement joins TRBV18 to TRBJ1-1; tentative D call: TRBD1 (5 bases). The V end lost 8 bases, the J end lost 7 bases, and 14 bases lay between the germline ends. Germline CDR1 is KGHSH and CDR2 is LQKENI. CDR3 length: 12 residues.

V usage is TRBV10-3 and J usage is TRBJ1-5; maybe TRBD1 (6 bases). V lost 6 bases and J 2 bases, leaving 14 bases between the germline ends. Per germline, CDR1 ENHRY and CDR2 SYGVKD. This CDR3 spans 15 amino acids. The CDR3 loop is CAISADRKGNQPQHF. Here the CDR3 DNA reads TGTGCCATCAGCGCGGACAGAAAGGGCAATCAGCCCCAGCATTTT.

This clone was seen only a few times. CDR3 coding DNA: TGCAGCGGATCTAGCGGGGGGTTTGGTGAGCAGTACTTC. The encoded protein is CSGSSGGFGEQYF. The chain combines TRBV29-1 with TRBJ2-7; TRBD2 matches 11 bases. This CDR3 region has 13 residues. Germline V gives CDR1 SQVTM, CDR2 ANQGSEA. The V segment lost 7 bases and the J segment 7 bases; nucleotides outside the gene matches: 9.

Here the CDR3 DNA reads TGTGCCAGCAGCTTAGTGGCAGGGGGCTTGGGGCACCGAGAGGAGCAGTACTTC. Its protein is CASSLVAGGLGHREEQYF. The rearrangement links TRBV7-2 to TRBJ2-7; 8 bases fit TRBD1. The CDR3 is 18 amino acids. Germline CDR1 SGHTA, CDR2 FQGNSA. After removal of 1 base from V and 7 bases from J, the junction contained 18 bases not matched to a gene.

This chain links TRBV29-1 with TRBJ2-3, with D perhaps TRBD1 (6 bases). CDR1 SQVTM and CDR2 ANQGSEA come from the germline V gene. V was cut by 7 bases and J by 4 bases, with 12 bases left in between. The length of the CDR3 is 12 residues. CDR3 coding DNA: TGCAGCGCCCAGAAGGGGGCAGATACGCAGTATTTT. This gives the protein CSAQKGADTQYF.

The chain employs TRBV6-6 and TRBJ1-2, with 7 nucleotides matching TRBD1. The CDR3 covers 15 residues. Germline trimming cut 6 bases from V and 4 bases from J; bases unmatched to any gene: 11. Germline V gene sequence: CDR1 MNHNY, CDR2 SVGAGI (reference sequence). The CDR3 nucleotides read TGTGCCAGCAGATCTACAGGGGTCCCTGGCTATGGCTACACCTTC. This gives the protein CASRSTGVPGYGYTF.

The chain employs TRBV18 and TRBJ2-2; D unclear. The CDR3 totals 14 residues. The ends were cut back, 3 bases at V and 0 bases at J, with 5 bases in the middle. Germline lookup yields CDR1 KGHSH and CDR2 LQKENI. CDR3 region: CASSPQANTGELFF. CDR3 nucleotides: TGTGCCAGCTCACCGCAGGCGAACACCGGGGAGCTGTTTTTT.

This clone was detected once. This chain's CDR3 is CASTRRVEAFF. Here the CDR3 DNA reads TGTGCCAGCACCCGCCGGGTAGAAGCTTTCTTT. V is TRBV12-3 or TRBV12-4 and J is TRBJ1-1; D remains ambiguous. CDR3 size: 11 residues. V was cut by 7 bases and J by 8 bases, with 11 bases left in between.